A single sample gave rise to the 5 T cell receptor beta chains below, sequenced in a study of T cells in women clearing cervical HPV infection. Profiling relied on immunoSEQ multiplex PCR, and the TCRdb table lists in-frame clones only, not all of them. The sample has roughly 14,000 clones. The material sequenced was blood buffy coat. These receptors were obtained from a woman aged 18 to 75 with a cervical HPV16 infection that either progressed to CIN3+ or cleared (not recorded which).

The CDR3 is CASSIRAGRLYTF. The sequenced CDR3 bases are TGTGCCAGCAGCATAAGGGCAGGTCGTCTC. The chain employs TRBV13 and TRBJ1-2; the D is unclear. Sequencing ends 3 residues short of the CDR3 end; the germline J gene provides the rest. Germline-derived CDR1 and CDR2 are PRHDT and FYEKMQ (reference sequence). CDR3 size: 13 residues.

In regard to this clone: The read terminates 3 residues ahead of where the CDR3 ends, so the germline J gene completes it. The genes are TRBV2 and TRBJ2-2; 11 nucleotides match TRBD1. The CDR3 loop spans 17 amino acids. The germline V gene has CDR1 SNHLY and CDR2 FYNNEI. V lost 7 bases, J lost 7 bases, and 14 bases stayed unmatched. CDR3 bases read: TGTGCCAGCAAAAGGGGTGCCGGGACAGGGGGTATCGGGGAG. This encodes CASKRGAGTGGIGE. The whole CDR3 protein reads CASKRGAGTGGIGELFF. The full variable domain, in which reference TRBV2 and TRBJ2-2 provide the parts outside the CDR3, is EPEVTQTPSHQVTQMGQEVILRCVPISNHLYFYWYRQILGQKVEFLVSFYNNEISEKSEIFDDQFSVERPDGSNFTLKIRSTKLEDSAMYFCASKRGAGTGGIGELFFGEGSRLTVL.

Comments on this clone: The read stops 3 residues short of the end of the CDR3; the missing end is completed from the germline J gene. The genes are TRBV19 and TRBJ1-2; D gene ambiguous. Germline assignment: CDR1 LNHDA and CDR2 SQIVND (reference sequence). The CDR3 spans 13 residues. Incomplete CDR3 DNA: TGTGCCAGTGCTAACTCGCGTACAGATACC. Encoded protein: CASANSRTDT. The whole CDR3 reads CASANSRTDTYTF.

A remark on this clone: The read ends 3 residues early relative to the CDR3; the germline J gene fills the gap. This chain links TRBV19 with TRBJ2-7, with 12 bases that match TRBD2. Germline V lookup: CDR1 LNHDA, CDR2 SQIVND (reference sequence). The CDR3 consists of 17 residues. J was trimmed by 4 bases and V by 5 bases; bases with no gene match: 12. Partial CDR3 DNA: TGTGCCAGTAGTCTTCAATCCCGGACTAGCGGGATTTACGAG. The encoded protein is CASSLQSRTSGIYE. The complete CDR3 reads CASSLQSRTSGIYEQYF.

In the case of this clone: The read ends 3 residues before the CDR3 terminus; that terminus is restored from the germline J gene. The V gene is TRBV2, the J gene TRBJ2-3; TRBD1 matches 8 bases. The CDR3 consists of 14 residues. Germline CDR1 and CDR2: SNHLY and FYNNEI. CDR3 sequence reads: CASSAGTGEGTQYF. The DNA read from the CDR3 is TGTGCCAGCAGCGCCGGGACAGGTGAGGGGACG.